This T cell receptor (beta chain) emerged from a study of multiple sclerosis patients with progressive multifocal leukoencephalopathy. Study conclusions and caveats: Expanded clones at PML onset predated and persisted through natalizumab therapy. Findings may reflect JC virus infection or just general immunocompromise.

Time point specified: about 13 months of natalizumab therapy. The survey-level immunoSEQ assay was used. Synthetic inline TR CDR3 controls covering all V-J pairings were spiked into each PCR. Sequenced by immunoSEQ multiplex PCR; TCRdb stores in-frame clones only, minus some. Here the sample spans around 27,000 clones, 90% being singletons. This CDR3 has 18 residues. Germline V gives CDR1 SSHAT, CDR2 FNYEAQ (reference sequence). Turning to this clone: The antigen is undetermined. One junction end does not reproduce the germline sequence, and a read error may be involved.

The sequence derives from a human donor with multiple sclerosis. The chain joins TRBV7-7 to TRBJ2-1; 15 nucleotides align to TRBD2. The input for sequencing was PBMCs, taken from a patient treated with natalizumab. The CDR3 coding sequence is TGTGCTAGCAGCCCAGGGACTAGCGGGGGGCCAGGATACAATGAGCAGTTCTTC. The encoded protein is CASSPGTSGGPGYNEQFF.